The rows below give T cell receptor beta chains drawn from one sample of a study of spatial heterogeneity in lung cancer. A single record per CDR3 protein comes from TCRdb applying MiXCR to the 5' RACE reads. The data contain 9,500 to 12,000 distinct CDR3 sequences, approximately 8% of them seen just once; the ten biggest clones take up about 22%. The starting material was lung tumor tissue, obtained at surgery. The receptors were sampled from a female donor with early-stage non-small cell lung cancer. The conserved cysteine and the conserved F or W are not part of the CDR3 here.

cdr3_length	v_call	j_call	cdr3_aa
12	TRBV6-5	TRBJ2-4	ASRQGGGKNIQY
10	TRBV2	TRBJ2-1	ASRDRGNEQF
13	TRBV19	TRBJ2-6	ASSSEFSGANVLT
11	TRBV12-5	TRBJ2-5	ASGFAGSETQY
11	TRBV3-1	TRBJ2-5	ASSQRAEEIQY
14	TRBV5-1	TRBJ2-7	ASSPSGSGSSYEQY
13	TRBV5-6	TRBJ1-1	ASSRVRQGSTEAF
13	TRBV7-2	TRBJ1-4	ASSTTGRHEEKLF
15	TRBV6-1	TRBJ2-3	ASSQLPGTGPTDTQY
12	TRBV9	TRBJ1-6	ASSVSGGGSPLH
12	TRBV7-2	TRBJ1-5	ASSFGQGGQPQH
13	TRBV3-1	TRBJ1-5	ASSQSPGGNQPQH
12	TRBV5-1	TRBJ1-2	ASSLGLQGSDYT
16	TRBV7-2	TRBJ1-4	ASSLAGGATATNEKLF
12	TRBV29-1	TRBJ2-7	SVIHVGTGSEQY
12	TRBV20-1	TRBJ2-5	SARGGTSQETQY